The TCR beta chain under discussion was sequenced for a study of breast tumors, draining lymph nodes, adjacent tissues. MiXCR, applied by TCRdb to the multiplex PCR reads, yields one record per CDR3 protein. The sample contains about 120,000 distinct CDR3 sequences, 15% to 20% of which appear only once. V lost 2 bases to trimming and J lost 5 bases, with 7 bases between them. This CDR3 has 12 residues. Germline CDR1 and CDR2: SQVTM and ANQGSEA. Samples came from axillary lymph nodes draining the breast cancer. This clonotype was sampled from a female donor with breast cancer. Some clones in this sample may be carry-over from other donors' samples. The chain carries TRBV29-1 and TRBJ2-1; no clear D. Sequencing used axillary lymph node tissue. CDR3 residues: CSVEPGNNEQFF. The CDR3 region has the DNA TGCAGCGTTGAACCCGGAAACAATGAGCAGTTCTTC.